A single sample gave rise to the 22 T cell receptor beta chains below, sequenced in a study of tumor-infiltrating lymphocytes in primary liver carcinoma. Germline DNA was also extracted, with blood RNA taken from unsorted whole blood. From 400 to 500 ng total RNA, TCR beta cDNA was generated with a primer in the constant region. ARM-PCR was slightly modified, and three nested multiplex PCR rounds with it gave rise to the TCR beta libraries. TRBV1-TRBV30 forward primers paired with a C-beta reverse primer drove the first two PCR rounds, about 10 cycles each. Each CDR3 protein is one row after TCRdb ran MiXCR on the multiplex PCR reads. This table holds some 180,000 distinct CDR3 sequences, over 50% found once. Sample: peripheral blood. These receptor sequences come from a man in his forties with primary liver carcinoma and hepatitis B virus infection.

With regard to this clonotype: Here the CDR3 omits its conserved ending phenylalanine or tryptophan, so a read error is the likely source. The chain joins TRBV10-3 to TRBJ2-3; D is undetermined. This CDR3 has 13 amino acids. Germline V gene data show CDR1 as ENHRY and CDR2 as SYGVKD. V was clipped by 2 bases and J by 5 bases, with 8 bases between them. CDR3 sequence reads: CAISEGDEDTQYL. In nucleotides, the CDR3 is TGTGCCATCAGTGAGGGTGATGAAGATACGCAGTATTTA.

In regard to this clonotype: A junction boundary mismatches the germline segment, possibly from a read error. This rearrangement joins TRBV5-1 to TRBJ2-3; D uncertain. CDR3 size: 14 residues. The V gene's germline CDR1 is SGHRS and CDR2 YFSETQ. CDR3 sequence reads: CASSPRSAADTHYF. Written as DNA, the CDR3 is TGCGCCAGCAGCCCAAGGTCGGCGGCGGATACGCACTATTTT.

With respect to this clonotype: A read error is possible here, since a much larger clone lies one base away. The V and J genes are TRBV6-1 and TRBJ1-5; tentative D call: TRBD1 (5 bases). With 4 bases removed from V and 5 bases from J, the gap between germline ends came to 15 bases. This CDR3 is 15 amino acids long. Germline V CDR1 and CDR2: MNHNS, SASEGT. CDR3 sequence: CASSGEWTIDQPQHF. In nucleotides, the CDR3 is TGTGCCAGCAGTGGGGAGTGGACAATCGATCAGCCCCAGCATTTT.

This chain connects TRBV7-9 to TRBJ1-1; TRBD1 might be the D (5 bases). Per germline, CDR1 SEHNR and CDR2 FQNEAQ (reference sequence). The CDR3 runs 15 residues. The V gene lost 1 base and the J gene lost 5 bases, with 14 bases spanning the gap. The CDR3 nucleotides are TGTGCCAGCAGCTTAGAGGTGGGGGAGGCGACTGAAGCTTTCTTT. Its protein product is CASSLEVGEATEAFF.

This clonotype has just a few counts. The rearrangement links TRBV4-1 to TRBJ2-2, with 7 bases identical to TRBD2. Trimming cost V 1 base and J 6 bases; bases outside gene matches: 8. The CDR3 totals 16 residues. Germline CDR1 and CDR2: MGHRA and YSYEKL. The DNA for the CDR3 is TGCGCCAGCAGCCAAGCCGGACTAGAAGGGGCCGGGGAGCTGTTTTTT. Translating it yields CASSQAGLEGAGELFF.

The chain combines TRBV29-1 with TRBJ1-3, with TRBD1 identical over 8 bases. V shed 3 bases, J shed 4 bases, and the junction held 8 bases outside the gene matches. Germline V gene lookup returns CDR1 SQVTM and CDR2 ANQGSEA. The CDR3 extends over 15 amino acids. The CDR3 DNA follows: TGCAGCGTTGAGGGCCAGGGGGCGAGCGGAAACACCATATATTTT. It is translated as CSVEGQGASGNTIYF.

This chain links TRBV7-8 with TRBJ2-7; D assignment may be TRBD1 or TRBD2 (6 bases each). This CDR3 region has 13 residues. V was pared by 6 bases and J by 6 bases, with 15 bases between. Germline values: CDR1 SGHVS, CDR2 FQNEAQ. CDR3 loop: CASRGGTLAEQYF. The DNA for the CDR3 is TGTGCCAGCAGGGGGGGCACCCTAGCCGAGCAGTACTTC.

This clonotype was seen only a few times. The J gene is TRBJ1-1, the V gene TRBV28; TRBD1 matches 7 bases. The CDR3 contains 14 residues. Germline-derived CDR1 and CDR2 are MDHEN and SYDVKM. CDR3: CTSSLPTGVTEAFF. CDR3 nucleotides: TGTACTAGCAGTTTACCCACAGGGGTCACTGAAGCTTTCTTT. Drawing the rest from reference TRBV28 and TRBJ1-1, the complete variable domain is DVKVTQSSRYLVKRTGEKVFLECVQDMDHENMFWYRQDPGLGLRLIYFSYDVKMKEKGDIPEGYSVSREKKERFSLILESASTNQTSMYLCTSSLPTGVTEAFFGQGTRLTVV.

The chain links TRBV6-5 to TRBJ2-7; 8 positions agree with TRBD2. The germline V gene encodes CDR1 MNHEY and CDR2 SVGAGI. V shed 5 bases, J shed 4 bases, and the junction held 10 bases outside the gene matches. This CDR3 is 15 amino acids long. CDR3: CASSDRTSCIYEQYF. The CDR3 DNA sequence: TGTGCCAGCAGTGACAGGACTAGCTGTATATACGAGCAGTACTTC.

The gene calls are TRBV6-1 and TRBJ2-3, with TRBD2 matching over 9 bases. In germline, CDR1 is MNHNS, CDR2 SASEGT. This CDR3 spans 15 amino acids. As DNA, the CDR3 is TGTGTAAGCAGTGATGTAGCGGGAGTGGGAGATACGCAGTATTTT. Amino acids: CVSSDVAGVGDTQYF.

The chain carries TRBV6-1 and TRBJ2-2; TRBD1 might be the D (6 bases). V shed 4 bases and J shed 2 bases, with 11 bases lying between them. The germline V gene encodes CDR1 MNHNS and CDR2 SASEGT. This CDR3 has 15 amino acids. The chain's CDR3 is CASSASGTNTGELFF. The CDR3, as DNA: TGTGCCAGCAGTGCTTCCGGGACAAACACCGGGGAGCTGTTTTTT.

This clonotype was seen only a few times. The chain recombines TRBV7-9 with TRBJ1-2, with D maybe TRBD1 (6 bases). The ends were cut back, 1 base at V and 6 bases at J, with 15 bases in the middle. The CDR3 extends over 15 amino acids. CDR1 and CDR2 (germline): SEHNR, FQNEAQ (reference sequence). The CDR3 spells CASSLVGGGSDGYTF. DNA of the CDR3: TGTGCCAGCAGCTTAGTAGGGGGGGGCTCGGATGGCTACACCTTC.

Turning to this clonotype: With a much larger clone just one base away, this may be a read error. V gene TRBV11-3 combines with J gene TRBJ1-1; D is perhaps TRBD1 (6 bases). The CDR3 extends over 13 amino acids. The germline gives CDR1 SGHNT, CDR2 YENEEA. CDR3 sequence reads: CAGSPDRGREAFF. The CDR3 DNA is TGTGCCGGCAGCCCTGACCGGGGGCGGGAAGCTTTCTTT. Using reference TRBV11-3 and TRBJ1-1 for the parts outside the CDR3, the full variable domain is EAGVVQSPRYKIIEKKQPVAFWCNPISGHNTLYWYLQNLGQGPELLIRYENEEAVDDSQLPKDRFSAERLKGVDSTLKIQPAELGDSAVYLCAGSPDRGREAFFGQGTRLTVV.

This chain connects TRBV7-9 to TRBJ2-3; possibly TRBD2 for D (6 bases). CDR1 SEHNR and CDR2 FQNEAQ come from the germline V gene (reference sequence). The CDR3 consists of 15 residues. Trimming cost V 2 bases and J 4 bases, with 13 bases left between them. The CDR3 loop is CASSLSGAVADTQYF. DNA for the CDR3: TGTGCCAGCAGCTTATCGGGAGCGGTCGCAGATACGCAGTATTTT. Looking up the rest from reference TRBV7-9 and TRBJ2-3 gives the full variable domain: DTGVSQNPRHKITKRGQNVTFRCDPISEHNRLYWYRQTLGQGPEFLTYFQNEAQLEKSRLLSDRFSAERPKGSFSTLEIQRTEQGDSAMYLCASSLSGAVADTQYFGPGTRLTVL.

This clonotype was counted a few times. This chain links TRBV10-3 with TRBJ1-4; D uncertain. Germline V gene lookup returns CDR1 ENHRY and CDR2 SYGVKD. The CDR3 extends over 13 amino acids. V was trimmed by 3 bases and J by 6 bases, leaving 8 bases between them. The CDR3 sequence: CAISDNEDEKLFF. In DNA, the CDR3 is TGTGCCATCAGTGATAACGAGGATGAAAAACTGTTTTTT.

This clonotype appeared a few times. The J gene is TRBJ2-2, the V gene TRBV16, with D unclear. CDR3 length: 14 residues. V was trimmed by 3 bases and J by 4 bases, leaving 9 bases between them. Germline loops: CDR1 KGHSY, CDR2 FQNENV. CDR3 residues: CASSQIVSTGELFF. DNA of the CDR3: TGTGCCAGCAGCCAGATTGTCAGCACCGGGGAGCTGTTTTTT.

Notes on this clonotype: A much larger clone lies one base from this, so it may be a read error. The chain employs TRBV29-1 and TRBJ1-1; D not certain. CDR3 length: 12 amino acids. CDR1 and CDR2 (germline): SQVTM, ANQGSEA. Trimming shortened V by 8 bases and J by 1 base, and 11 bases separated the two germline ends. This CDR3 reads CSFGIGNTEAFF. CDR3 coding DNA: TGCAGCTTCGGGATCGGGAACACTGAAGCTTTCTTT. The full variable domain, completed using reference TRBV29-1 and TRBJ1-1, is SAVISQKPSRDICQRGTSLTIQCQVDSQVTMMFWYRQQPGQSLTLIATANQGSEATYESGFVIDKFPISRPNLTFSTLTVSNMSPEDSSIYLCSFGIGNTEAFFGQGTRLTVV.

V usage is TRBV10-3 and J usage is TRBJ2-5; tentative D call: TRBD2 (5 bases). Germline V lookup: CDR1 ENHRY, CDR2 SYGVKD. This CDR3 has 15 residues. Trimming left V 5 bases short and J 0 bases short, with 13 bases between. Written as DNA, the CDR3 is TGTGCCATCAGTCGAGTGATCGGGAACCAAGAGACCCAGTACTTC. This gives the protein CAISRVIGNQETQYF.

This clonotype was counted only a few times. CDR3 in DNA: TGCGCCAGCAGCCAGATAGGGAATCCACAAAATACGCAGTATTTT. Its translation is CASSQIGNPQNTQYF. This sequence joins TRBV4-1 and TRBJ2-3; D gene uncertain. Trimming left V 3 bases short and J 7 bases short, with 17 bases between. CDR3 length: 15 residues. CDR1 is MGHRA, CDR2 YSYEKL, per germline.

About this clonotype: A read error may be the cause here, since a much bigger clone is one base away. Because it lacks the conserved phenylalanine or tryptophan at the end, this CDR3 is likely a read error. The chain joins TRBV6-6 to TRBJ2-1; 11 bases align to TRBD1. The CDR3 has 15 residues. CDR1 MNHNY and CDR2 SVGAGI come from the germline V gene (reference sequence). CDR3: CASGQGALQENEQFL. The CDR3 coding sequence is TGTGCTTCCGGACAGGGGGCCCTTCAGGAGAATGAGCAGTTCCTC.

The rearrangement links TRBV29-1 to TRBJ2-5, with TRBD2 matching over 9 bases. Trimming removed 0 bases from V and 3 bases from J; junction bases left unmatched: 8. Germline values: CDR1 SQVTM, CDR2 ANQGSEA. The length of the CDR3 is 16 residues. DNA for the CDR3: TGCAGCGTTGAAGATTGGGTTAGCGGGAGCAAAGAGACCCAGTACTTC. Translated, it gives CSVEDWVSGSKETQYF.

This rearrangement joins TRBV7-9 to TRBJ2-7; D remains unclear. V gave up 8 bases and J gave up 5 bases, with 13 bases separating them. Germline V gene lookup returns CDR1 SEHNR and CDR2 FQNEAQ (reference sequence). CDR3 length equals 12 residues. The CDR3 region has the DNA TGTGCCAGCGGGCCCAATGCGGACGAGCAGTACTTC. This codes for CASGPNADEQYF.